This section outlines one T cell receptor beta chain sequence together with its context. Its antigen is currently unknown. For the second PCR, which ran for roughly 6 to 12 cycles, a sample-barcoded 5' primer and a J-beta primer mix were used. In TCRdb, the 5' RACE reads were re-called with MiXCR into one record per CDR3 protein. Seen here are 700,000 to 800,000 distinct CDR3 sequences, approximately 43% observed once, and the top ten hold 20% to 25%. The data stem from a study of blood T cells in healthy people across ages. General study results and limits: From one million sequenced T cells, diversity estimates were lower bounds. In the absence of known donor CMV status, changes in expanded clonotypes were possibly confounded. Compared with aged donors, long-lived donors showed fewer expanded clones, suggesting selection.

Per the germline V gene, CDR1 is DFQATT and CDR2 is SNEGSKA (reference sequence). Trimming took off 6 bases at V and 3 bases at J, with 14 bases between the two ends. This CDR3 has 14 amino acids. The chain couples TRBV20-1 to TRBJ2-2, with D possibly matching TRBD2 (5 bases). The clonotype was recovered from a woman in her fifties or sixties in good health. The specimen sequenced was blood. The CDR3 spells CSAGGGLDTGELFF. The CDR3 DNA reads as TGCAGTGCCGGAGGCGGGCTTGACACCGGGGAGCTGTTTTTT.